The rows below give T cell receptor beta chains drawn from one sample of a study of T cell repertoires in cytomegalovirus infection. TCRdb analysed the reads with MiXCR anew, one entry per CDR3 protein. The data contain around 500,000 distinct CDR3 sequences, roughly 43% of them singletons. These receptors lack a known antigen. The sequencing here drew on cultured PBMCs, taken from culture after CMV antigen stimulation. Receptor source: a human donor in good health (CMV status not recorded). Some clones in this sample may be carry-over from other donors' samples. Each CDR3 is given with its conserved first and last residue. D genes are given only for firm matches. For some rows the clone size is stated as once, few or many, or as a class when expanded; others skip it.

abundance,d_gene,j_gene,len,v_gene,CDR3nt,CDR3aa
once,.,TRBJ1-2,13,TRBV7-3,TGTGCCAGCAGCTTTGCTCGGGATGGCGGCTACACCTTC,CASSFARDGGYTF
.,.,TRBJ1-2,15,TRBV7-2,TGTGCCAGCAGCTTAGTGCGGACTTCCCCCAATGGCTACACCTTC,CASSLVRTSPNGYTF
.,TRBD1,TRBJ1-5,15,TRBV20-1,TGCAGTGCTAGAGTCGACAGGGCCCTTGTGGGGCCCCAGCATTTT,CSARVDRALVGPQHF
.,TRBD2,TRBJ2-2,15,TRBV20-1,TGCAGTGCTAGTCGAGGGACGGGAGGGCACGGGGAGCTGTTTTTT,CSASRGTGGHGELFF
once,TRBD1,TRBJ1-2,14,TRBV6-1,TGTGCCAGCAGTATTCGACAGGGCACCTATGGCTACACCTTC,CASSIRQGTYGYTF
few,.,TRBJ1-4,15,TRBV9,TGTGCCAGCAGCGTAGTCGCAGGTCCGAGTGGAAAACTGTTTTTT,CASSVVAGPSGKLFF
.,.,TRBJ2-7,14,TRBV9,TGTGCCAGCAGCGGCGGGACGGCCGCCTACGAGCAGTACTTC,CASSGGTAAYEQYF
.,.,TRBJ1-5,19,TRBV11-2,TGTGCCAGCAGCTTAGAGCGGGACCCTACGTTATATAGCAATCAGCCCCAGCATTTT,CASSLERDPTLYSNQPQHF
.,TRBD2,TRBJ2-7,16,TRBV27,TGTGCCAGCAGCCTCTCGCTAGCGGGAGAATTCTACGAGCAGTACTTC,CASSLSLAGEFYEQYF
.,TRBD2,TRBJ2-1,15,TRBV7-2,TGTGCCAGCAGCCCAAAAGCGGGAGGGCCGGGTGAGCAGTTCTTC,CASSPKAGGPGEQFF
.,TRBD2,TRBJ2-3,17,TRBV7-9,TGTGCCAGCAGCCTATCCTATACTAGCGGACTCACAGATACGCAGTATTTT,CASSLSYTSGLTDTQYF
few,.,TRBJ1-6,15,TRBV7-2,TGTGCCAGCAGCCCCGACAGGCCCTTGCTCGGGGCCCTCCACTTT,CASSPDRPLLGALHF
.,.,TRBJ2-1,15,TRBV7-2,TGTGCCAGCAGCTTAAGGGGGGGGACTTACAATGAGCAGTTCTTC,CASSLRGGTYNEQFF
few,.,TRBJ2-1,17,TRBV28,TGTGCCAGCAGTTCCCTCTCTGGACAGAGACACTACAATGAGCAGTTCTTC,CASSSLSGQRHYNEQFF
.,.,TRBJ2-3,14,TRBV15,TGTGCCACCAGCAGACCGACTAGTCCAGATACGCAGTATTTT,CATSRPTSPDTQYF
.,.,TRBJ2-3,15,TRBV4-1,TGCGCCAGCAGCCCCAGGGGAGCAGGCCCAGATACGCAGTATTTT,CASSPRGAGPDTQYF
.,.,TRBJ2-1,15,TRBV5-4,TGTGCCAGCAGCAGGGCCGAGACTCTCTACAATGAGCAGTTCTTC,CASSRAETLYNEQFF
.,.,TRBJ2-7,12,TRBV27,TGTGCCCCGCAGGGAGACTCCTACGAGCAGTACTTC,CAPQGDSYEQYF
few,.,TRBJ1-5,16,TRBV20-1,TGCAGTGCTAGACCTTCGGGGCGACGGGCCAATCAGCCCCAGCATTTT,CSARPSGRRANQPQHF
.,.,TRBJ2-2,15,TRBV19,TGTGCCAGTAGTCCAGACTTTCCAAACACCGGGGAGCTGTTTTTT,CASSPDFPNTGELFF
.,.,TRBJ2-1,15,TRBV7-9,TGTGCCAGCAGCTTAGTGGGAGGAGGTTGGCATGAGCAGTTCTTC,CASSLVGGGWHEQFF
few,TRBD1,TRBJ2-7,14,TRBV5-3,TGTGCCAGCAGCTCCCGGGACAGAATCTACGAGCAGTACTTC,CASSSRDRIYEQYF
few,TRBD2,TRBJ2-3,18,TRBV6-1,TGTGCCAGCACCGCGGGGACTAGCGGGGTTACTAGCACAGATACGCAGTATTTT,CASTAGTSGVTSTDTQYF
.,.,TRBJ2-7,15,TRBV6-5,TGTGCCAGCAGCCCCGGCCGGGCGGGTATCCACGAGCAGTACTTC,CASSPGRAGIHEQYF
.,.,TRBJ2-2,16,TRBV23-1,TGCGCCAGCAGTCTCGCCCAGACTACGAACACCGGGGAGCTGTTTTTT,CASSLAQTTNTGELFF
few,.,TRBJ2-6,13,TRBV24-1,TGTGCCACCAGCGGTTCTGGGGCCAACGTCCTGACTTTC,CATSGSGANVLTF
many,.,TRBJ1-5,14,TRBV27,TGTGCCAGCAGTCGGGGAGTTAGCAATCAGCCCCAGCATTTT,CASSRGVSNQPQHF
few,TRBD2,TRBJ2-7,13,TRBV3-1,TGTGCCAGCAGCACGACTAGCGGCTACGAGCAGTACTTC,CASSTTSGYEQYF